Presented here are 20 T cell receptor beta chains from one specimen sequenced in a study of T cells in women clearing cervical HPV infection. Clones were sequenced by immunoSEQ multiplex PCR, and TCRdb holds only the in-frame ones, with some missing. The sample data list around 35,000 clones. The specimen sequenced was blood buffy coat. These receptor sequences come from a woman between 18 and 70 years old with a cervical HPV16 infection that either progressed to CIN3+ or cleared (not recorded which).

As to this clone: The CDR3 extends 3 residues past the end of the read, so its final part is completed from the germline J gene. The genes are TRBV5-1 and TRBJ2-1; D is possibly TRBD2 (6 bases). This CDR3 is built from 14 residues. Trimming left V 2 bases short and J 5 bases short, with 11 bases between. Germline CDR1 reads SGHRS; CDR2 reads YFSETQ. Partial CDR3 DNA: TGCGCCAGCAGCTTCCCGGGACTCAACAATGAG. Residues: CASSFPGLNNE. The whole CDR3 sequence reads CASSFPGLNNEQFF. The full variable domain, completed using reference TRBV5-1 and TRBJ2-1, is KAGVTQTPRYLIKTRGQQVTLSCSPISGHRSVSWYQQTPGQGLQFLFEYFSETQRNKGNFPGRFSGRQFSNSRSEMNVSTLELGDSALYLCASSFPGLNNEQFFGPGTRLTVL.

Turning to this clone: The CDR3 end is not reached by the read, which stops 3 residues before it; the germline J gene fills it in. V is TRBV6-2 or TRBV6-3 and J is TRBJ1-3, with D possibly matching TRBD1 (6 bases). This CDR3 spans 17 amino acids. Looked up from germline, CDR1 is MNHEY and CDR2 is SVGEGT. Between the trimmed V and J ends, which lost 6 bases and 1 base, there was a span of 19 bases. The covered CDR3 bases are TGTGCCAGCAGGAGAGGGCAGAGGGGGTCGTCTGGAAACACC. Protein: CASRRGQRGSSGNT. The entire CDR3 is CASRRGQRGSSGNTIYF.

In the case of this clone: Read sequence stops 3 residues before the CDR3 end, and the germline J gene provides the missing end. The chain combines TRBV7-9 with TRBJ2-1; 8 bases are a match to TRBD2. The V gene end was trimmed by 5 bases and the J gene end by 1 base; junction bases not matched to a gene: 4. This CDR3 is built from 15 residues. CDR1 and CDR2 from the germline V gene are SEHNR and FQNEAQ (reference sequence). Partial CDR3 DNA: TGTGCCAGCAGCCCCGGGGGGGGATCCTACAATGAG. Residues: CASSPGGGSYNE. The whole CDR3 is CASSPGGGSYNEQFF.

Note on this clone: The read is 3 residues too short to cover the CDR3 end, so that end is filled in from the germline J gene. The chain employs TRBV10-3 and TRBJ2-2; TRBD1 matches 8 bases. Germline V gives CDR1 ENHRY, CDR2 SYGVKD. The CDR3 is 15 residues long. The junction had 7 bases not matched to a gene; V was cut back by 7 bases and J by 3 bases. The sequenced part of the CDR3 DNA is TGTGCCATCAATCAACAGGGGGGTCACACCGGGGAG. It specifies CAINQQGGHTGE. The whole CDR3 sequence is CAINQQGGHTGELFF.

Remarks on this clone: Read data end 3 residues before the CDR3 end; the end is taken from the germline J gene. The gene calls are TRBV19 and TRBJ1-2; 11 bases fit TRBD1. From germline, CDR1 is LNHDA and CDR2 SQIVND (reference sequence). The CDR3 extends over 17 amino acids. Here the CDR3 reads CASSPTLTGTGGDDYTF. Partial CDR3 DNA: TGTGCCAGTAGTCCCACCCTCACCGGGACAGGGGGGGACGAC.

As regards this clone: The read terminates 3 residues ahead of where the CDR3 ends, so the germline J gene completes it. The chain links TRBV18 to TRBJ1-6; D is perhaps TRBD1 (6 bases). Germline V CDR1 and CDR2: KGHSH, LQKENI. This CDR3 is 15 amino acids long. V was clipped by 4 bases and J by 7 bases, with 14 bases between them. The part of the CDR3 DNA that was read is TGTGCCAGCTCACTAATGGACAGCAAGAATTCACCC. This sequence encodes CASSLMDSKNSP. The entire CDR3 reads CASSLMDSKNSPLHF. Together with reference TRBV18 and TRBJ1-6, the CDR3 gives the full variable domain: NAGVMQNPRHLVRRRGQEARLRCSPMKGHSHVYWYRQLPEEGLKFMVYLQKENIIDESGMPKERFSAEFPKEGPSILRIQQVVRGDSAAYFCASSLMDSKNSPLHFGNGTRLTVT.

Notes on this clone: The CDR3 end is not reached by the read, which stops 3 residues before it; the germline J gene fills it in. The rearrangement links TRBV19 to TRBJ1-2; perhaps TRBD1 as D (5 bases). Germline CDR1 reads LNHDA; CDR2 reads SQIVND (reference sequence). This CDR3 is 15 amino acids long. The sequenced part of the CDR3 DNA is TGTGCCAGTAGGGTACTAGCGGGGCGCACAGATACC. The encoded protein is CASRVLAGRTDT. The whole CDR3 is CASRVLAGRTDTYTF.

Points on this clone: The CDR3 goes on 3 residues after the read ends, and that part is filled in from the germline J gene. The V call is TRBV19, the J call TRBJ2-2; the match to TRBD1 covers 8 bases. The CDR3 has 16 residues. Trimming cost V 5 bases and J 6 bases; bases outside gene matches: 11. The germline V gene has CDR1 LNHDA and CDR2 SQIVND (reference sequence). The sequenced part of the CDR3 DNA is TGTGCCAGTAGTCCAGGGACAGGAGGAAAGGCCGGGGAG. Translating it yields CASSPGTGGKAGE. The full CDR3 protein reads CASSPGTGGKAGELFF. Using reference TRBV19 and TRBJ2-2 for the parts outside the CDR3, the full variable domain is DGGITQSPKYLFRKEGQNVTLSCEQNLNHDAMYWYRQDPGQGLRLIYYSQIVNDFQKGDIAEGYSVSREKKESFPLTVTSAQKNPTAFYLCASSPGTGGKAGELFFGEGSRLTVL.

CDR3 sequence reads: CASSPRAGSGANVLTF. The sequenced CDR3 bases are TGCGCCAGCAGCCCGCGTGCGGGGTCTGGGGCCAACGTC. The chain has TRBV4-1 and TRBJ2-6; perhaps TRBD2 as D (6 bases). The read finishes 3 residues shy of the CDR3 end, and the germline J gene is used to complete it. Germline loops: CDR1 MGHRA, CDR2 YSYEKL. The CDR3 covers 16 residues. V gave up 4 bases and J gave up 1 base, with 11 bases separating them.

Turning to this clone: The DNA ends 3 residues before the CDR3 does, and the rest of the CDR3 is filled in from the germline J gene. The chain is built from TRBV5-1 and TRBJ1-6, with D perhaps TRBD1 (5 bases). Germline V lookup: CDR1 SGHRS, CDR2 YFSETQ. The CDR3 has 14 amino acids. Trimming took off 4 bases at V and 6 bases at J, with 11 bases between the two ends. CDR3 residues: CASSPVGVNSPLHF. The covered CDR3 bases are TGCGCCAGCAGCCCAGTAGGGGTTAATTCACCC.

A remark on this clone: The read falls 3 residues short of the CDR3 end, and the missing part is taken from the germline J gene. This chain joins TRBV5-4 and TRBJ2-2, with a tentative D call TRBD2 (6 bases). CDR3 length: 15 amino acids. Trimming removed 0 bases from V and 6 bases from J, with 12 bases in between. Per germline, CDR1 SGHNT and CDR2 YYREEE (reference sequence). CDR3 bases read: TGTGCCAGCAGCTTGGAGGCAGGGAGGTCCGGGGAG. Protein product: CASSLEAGRSGE. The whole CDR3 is CASSLEAGRSGELFF. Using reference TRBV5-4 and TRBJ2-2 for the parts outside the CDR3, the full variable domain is ETGVTQSPTHLIKTRGQQVTLRCSSQSGHNTVSWYQQALGQGPQFIFQYYREEENGRGNFPPRFSGLQFPNYSSELNVNALELDDSALYLCASSLEAGRSGELFFGEGSRLTVL.

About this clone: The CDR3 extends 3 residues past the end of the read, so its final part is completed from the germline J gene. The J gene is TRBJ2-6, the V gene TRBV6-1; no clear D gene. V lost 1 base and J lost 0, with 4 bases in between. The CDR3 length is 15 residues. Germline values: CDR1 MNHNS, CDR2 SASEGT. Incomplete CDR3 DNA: TGTGCCAGCAGTGAAGTGGCCTCTGGGGCCAACGTC. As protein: CASSEVASGANV. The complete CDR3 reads CASSEVASGANVLTF.

The CDR3 sequence: CASSLAKPLVNYTF. Incomplete CDR3 DNA: TGTGCCAGCAGCTTAGCTAAGCCTTTAGTCAAC. V and J are TRBV7-9 and TRBJ1-2; no definite D call. The read ends 3 residues shy of where the CDR3 ends; the end is completed using the germline J gene. The CDR3 is 14 amino acids. CDR1 and CDR2 (germline): SEHNR, FQNEAQ (reference sequence).

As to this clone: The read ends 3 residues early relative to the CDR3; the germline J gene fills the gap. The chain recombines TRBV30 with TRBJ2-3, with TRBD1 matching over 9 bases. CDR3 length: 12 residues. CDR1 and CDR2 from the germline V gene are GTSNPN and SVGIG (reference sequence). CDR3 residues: CAWGTGRETQYF. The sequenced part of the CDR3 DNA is TGTGCCTGGGGGACAGGGAGGGAGACG.

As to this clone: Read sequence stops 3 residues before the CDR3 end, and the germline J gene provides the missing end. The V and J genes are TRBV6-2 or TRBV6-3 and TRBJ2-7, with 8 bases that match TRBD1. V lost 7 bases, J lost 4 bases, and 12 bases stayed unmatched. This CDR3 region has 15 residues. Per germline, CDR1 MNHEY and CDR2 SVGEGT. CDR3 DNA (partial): TGTGCCAGCAACAGACTCGGGACAGGCAAATACGAG. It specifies CASNRLGTGKYE. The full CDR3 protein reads CASNRLGTGKYEQYF.

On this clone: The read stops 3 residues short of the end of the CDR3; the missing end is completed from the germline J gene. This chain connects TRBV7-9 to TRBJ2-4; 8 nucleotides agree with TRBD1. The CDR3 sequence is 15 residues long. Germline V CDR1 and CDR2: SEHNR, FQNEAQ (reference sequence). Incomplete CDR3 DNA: TGTGCCAGCGTCGCTAGGACAGGGTCCCAAGAGACT. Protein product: CASVARTGSQET. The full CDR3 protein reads CASVARTGSQETQYF.

The CDR3 spells CATLPGWGQETQYF. The CDR3 bases that were read are TGTGCCACCCTTCCAGGGTGGGGGCAAGAGACG. The chain links TRBV7-8 to TRBJ2-3; tentatively, D is TRBD1 (6 bases). The read gets to within 3 residues of the CDR3 end, and the germline J gene fills in the rest. The CDR3 has 14 amino acids. Per the germline V gene, CDR1 is SGHVS and CDR2 is FQNEAQ.

The chain's CDR3 is CASSVRGDGSPLHF. Partial CDR3 DNA: TGTGCCAGTAGTGTTCGGGGAGATGGTTCACCC. The chain uses TRBV19 and TRBJ1-6, with D hard to call. The read comes to an end 3 residues before the CDR3 does, leaving the germline J gene to fill in the end. The ends were cut back, 5 bases at V and 9 bases at J, with 14 bases in the middle. CDR3 length: 14 residues. The germline V gene encodes CDR1 LNHDA and CDR2 SQIVND (reference sequence).

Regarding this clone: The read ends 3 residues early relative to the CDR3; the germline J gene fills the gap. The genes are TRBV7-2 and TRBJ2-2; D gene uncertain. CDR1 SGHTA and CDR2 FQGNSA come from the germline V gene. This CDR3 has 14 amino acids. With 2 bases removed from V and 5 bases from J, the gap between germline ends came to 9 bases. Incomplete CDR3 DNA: TGTGCCAGCAGCTTACAGGCAACTACCGGGGAG. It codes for CASSLQATTGE. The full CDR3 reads CASSLQATTGELFF.

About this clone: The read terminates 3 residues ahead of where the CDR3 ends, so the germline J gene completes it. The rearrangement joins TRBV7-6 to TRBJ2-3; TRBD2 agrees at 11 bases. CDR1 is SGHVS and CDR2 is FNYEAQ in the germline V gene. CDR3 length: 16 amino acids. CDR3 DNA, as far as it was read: TGTGCCAGCAGCCTAGAGACTAGCGGGGCGCAAGAGACG. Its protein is CASSLETSGAQET. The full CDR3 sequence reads CASSLETSGAQETQYF.